One TCR beta chain is described in this entry. Time point noted: new active TB diagnosis, blood taken before or within 7 days of starting treatment. Trimming cost V 7 bases and J 5 bases, with 22 bases left between them. The CDR3 runs 17 residues. The germline CDR1 and CDR2 sequences are SGHKS and YYEKEE (reference sequence). This record belongs to a study of T cells in tuberculosis. The assay was immunoSEQ multiplex PCR, and TCRdb's table has in-frame clones only and misses some. The sample has about 5,500 clones; around 98% are singletons. This sample comprised PBMCs, obtained at tuberculosis diagnosis. The V gene is TRBV5-5, the J gene TRBJ2-6; no firm D call. This clonotype was obtained from an adult with tuberculosis. In nucleotides, the CDR3 is TGTGCCAGCGGTATCACTGTCTCGCAAAGTCGGGCCAACGTCCTGACTTTC. This gives the protein CASGITVSQSRANVLTF.